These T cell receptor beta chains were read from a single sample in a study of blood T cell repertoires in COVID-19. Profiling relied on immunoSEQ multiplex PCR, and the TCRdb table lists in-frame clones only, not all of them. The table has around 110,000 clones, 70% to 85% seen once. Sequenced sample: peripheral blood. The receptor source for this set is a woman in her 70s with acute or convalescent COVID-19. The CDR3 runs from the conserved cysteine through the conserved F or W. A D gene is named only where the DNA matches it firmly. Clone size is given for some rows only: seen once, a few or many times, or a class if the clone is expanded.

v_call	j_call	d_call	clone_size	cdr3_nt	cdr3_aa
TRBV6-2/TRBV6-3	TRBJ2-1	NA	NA	TGTGCCAGCAGTTACGGCAGGGGTTTGCGCAATGAGCAGTTCTTC	CASSYGRGLRNEQFF
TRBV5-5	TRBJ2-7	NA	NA	TGTGCCACCGGGAGCCGCGTAAGAGAGCAGTACTTC	CATGSRVREQYF
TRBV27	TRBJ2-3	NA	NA	TGTGCCAGCAGTCCCCTCTGGCGGGGAACTAGCACAGATACGCAGTATTTT	CASSPLWRGTSTDTQYF
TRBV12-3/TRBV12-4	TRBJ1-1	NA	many	TGTGCCAGCAGTTTTGTGGGGAGTGAAGCTTTCTTT	CASSFVGSEAFF
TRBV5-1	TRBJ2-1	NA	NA	TGCGCCAGCAGCTTAGGACTGTCTGAGCAGTTCTTC	CASSLGLSEQFF
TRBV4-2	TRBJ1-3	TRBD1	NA	TGTGCCAGCAGCCAAGATGGGACAGTAAACACCATATATTTT	CASSQDGTVNTIYF
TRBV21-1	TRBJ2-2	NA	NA	TGTGCCAGCAGCAAGAGACGACAGGCGAACACCGGGGAGCTGTTTTTT	CASSKRRQANTGELFF
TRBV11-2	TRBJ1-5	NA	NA	TGTGCCAGCAGTCGTGGGGGGGCTTATAGCAATCAGCCCCAGCATTTT	CASSRGGAYSNQPQHF
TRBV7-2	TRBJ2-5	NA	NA	TGTGCCAGCAGCGTGGGGGCAGGGGCACAAGAGACCCAGTACTTC	CASSVGAGAQETQYF
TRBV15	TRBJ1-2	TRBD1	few	TGTGCCACCAGCAGAGATCGGACAGGGGGCGATGGCTACACCTTC	CATSRDRTGGDGYTF
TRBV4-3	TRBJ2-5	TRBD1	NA	TGCGCCAGCAGCCGCGAAAGGCCAGGGGGCGGCCAAGAGACCCAGTACTTC	CASSRERPGGGQETQYF